These 28 T cell receptor beta chains originate from one sample sequenced in a study of T cell clonality in common variable immunodeficiency. Using immunoSEQ multiplex PCR, the repertoire was profiled, and TCRdb retains in-frame clones only, with some absent. The sample has approximately 51,000 clones, none seen only once. The specimen was peripheral blood mononuclear cells. The receptor set was obtained from a person aged 18-70 years in good health.

This clone was seen at least ten times. The sequence runs out 3 residues before the end of the CDR3; the remainder is reconstructed from the germline J gene. V is TRBV19 and J is TRBJ2-6; 7 positions match TRBD1. With 5 bases clipped from V and 6 bases from J, the junction kept 4 bases outside the gene matches. Germline V gives CDR1 LNHDA, CDR2 SQIVND (reference sequence). This CDR3 region has 14 residues. Here the CDR3 reads CASSEGAAANVLTF. The sequenced CDR3 bases are TGTGCCAGTAGTGAGGGGGCTGCGGCCAACGTC.

This clone has just a few counts. The read finishes 3 residues shy of the CDR3 end, and the germline J gene is used to complete it. The J gene is TRBJ2-1, the V gene TRBV11-3; D is ambiguous. This CDR3 contains 15 residues. Trimming shortened V by 1 base and J by 5 bases, and 12 bases separated the two germline ends. CDR1 and CDR2 from the germline V gene are SGHNT and YENEEA. This CDR3 reads CASSLGLLQNNEQFF. CDR3 DNA, as far as it was read: TGTGCCAGCAGCTTAGGATTGCTACAGAACAATGAG.

This clone was seen repeatedly, ten times or more. The CDR3 goes on 3 residues after the read ends, and that part is filled in from the germline J gene. This chain uses TRBV19 with TRBJ2-6; possible D gene TRBD2, 6 bases. Germline CDR1 LNHDA, CDR2 SQIVND (reference sequence). V was clipped by 3 bases and J by 4 bases, with 16 bases between them. The CDR3 consists of 17 residues. The CDR3 sequence is CASSMTQEGRGANVLTF. The part of the CDR3 DNA that was read is TGTGCCAGTAGTATGACCCAGGAGGGGAGGGGGGCCAACGTC.

There are many counts of this clone. Coverage ceases 3 residues before the CDR3 finishes, and the germline J gene fills in the end. This sequence joins TRBV20-1 and TRBJ1-2; possible D gene TRBD1, 6 bases. CDR1 and CDR2 from the germline V gene are DFQATT and SNEGSKA (reference sequence). V lost 6 bases and J 2 bases, leaving 10 bases between the germline ends. The CDR3 is 12 residues long. The CDR3 bases that were read are TGCAGTGCCAGACAGGAGAACTATGGC. Translation: CSARQENYG. The complete CDR3 sequence is CSARQENYGYTF.

This clone was seen at least ten times. The read finishes 3 residues shy of the CDR3 end, and the germline J gene is used to complete it. J is TRBJ2-2 and V is TRBV12-3 or TRBV12-4, with D unclear. The CDR3 loop spans 16 amino acids. Trimming pared 4 bases from V and 0 bases from J, leaving 12 bases between. CDR3 in amino acids: CASSSPLSANTGELFF. Incomplete CDR3 DNA: TGTGCCAGCAGTTCGCCGCTCAGCGCGAACACCGGGGAG.

This clone was counted many times. The CDR3 end lies 3 residues beyond the end of the read and is filled in from the germline J gene. This chain connects TRBV20-1 to TRBJ2-5; TRBD1 or TRBD2 may be the D gene (5 bases each). CDR3 size: 14 residues. CDR1 and CDR2 from the germline V gene are DFQATT and SNEGSKA (reference sequence). The ends were cut back, 4 bases at V and 1 base at J, with 13 bases in the middle. Incomplete CDR3 DNA: TGCAGTGCTACCAGGGAGAGATTCCAAGAGACC. Translation gives CSATRERFQET. The whole CDR3 region reads CSATRERFQETQYF.

In its sample, this clone was seen many times. Sequencing ends 3 residues short of the CDR3 end; the germline J gene provides the rest. This chain links TRBV5-1 with TRBJ1-3, with 8 bases that match TRBD1. Trimming removed 0 bases from V and 3 bases from J; junction bases left unmatched: 5. The CDR3 sequence is 16 residues long. Looked up from germline, CDR1 is SGHRS and CDR2 is YFSETQ. CDR3 amino acids: CASSLGTGGYGNTIYF. Incomplete CDR3 DNA: TGCGCCAGCAGCTTGGGCACAGGGGGTTATGGAAACACC.

As concerns this clone: The CDR3 end lies 3 residues beyond the end of the read and is filled in from the germline J gene. The chain is built from TRBV2 and TRBJ1-2; 8 bases line up with TRBD1. Germline V gene lookup returns CDR1 SNHLY and CDR2 FYNNEI. The trim removed 0 bases at V and 4 bases at J, leaving 7 bases unmatched. This CDR3 contains 16 residues. CDR3 region: CASSEAGQGPFYGYTF. The sequenced part of the CDR3 DNA is TGTGCCAGCAGTGAAGCAGGACAGGGTCCCTTCTATGGC.

This clone was recorded many times. From the germline J gene comes the end of the CDR3, since the read stops 3 residues before it. This rearrangement joins TRBV5-6 to TRBJ2-7, with D unclear. The V end was cut by 1 base, the J end by 0 bases, with 11 bases between. The CDR3 extends over 15 amino acids. Germline CDR1 SGHDT, CDR2 YYEEEE. Incomplete CDR3 DNA: TGTGCCAGCAGCTTGAATATTCACTCCTCCTACGAG. Translated: CASSLNIHSSYE. The full CDR3 sequence reads CASSLNIHSSYEQYF.

In its sample, this clone was seen many times. The DNA read from the CDR3 is TGTGCCAGCACCGACCAGGGGGCGTCGAGCTCCTACGAG. Its translation: CASTDQGASSSYE. The full CDR3 reads CASTDQGASSSYEQYF. The chain recombines TRBV6-2 or TRBV6-3 with TRBJ2-7, with 8 positions matching TRBD1. The DNA ends 3 residues before the CDR3 does, and the rest of the CDR3 is filled in from the germline J gene. The germline gives CDR1 MNHEY, CDR2 SVGEGT. Trimming removed 7 bases from V and 0 bases from J; junction bases left unmatched: 11. There are 16 residues in the CDR3.

This clone has a count of ten or more. The read is 3 residues too short to cover the CDR3 end, so that end is filled in from the germline J gene. V and J are TRBV3-1 (or the pseudogene TRBV3-2) and TRBJ2-3; D may be TRBD2 (6 bases). Trimming stripped 5 bases from V and 0 bases from J, with 12 bases between. The CDR3 sequence is 15 residues long. CDR1 LGHDT and CDR2 YNNKEL come from the germline V gene (reference sequence). The CDR3 sequence: CASSKLGGSTDTQYF. CDR3 DNA (partial): TGTGCCAGCAGCAAGCTGGGGGGAAGCACAGATACG.

This clone has ten or more counts. The sequenced fragment ends 3 residues before the CDR3 boundary, so the rest is inferred from the germline J gene. This chain connects TRBV19 to TRBJ1-5; no definite D call. The germline CDR1 and CDR2 sequences are LNHDA and SQIVND (reference sequence). Deletions cut 7 bases from V and 6 bases from J, with 10 bases between. CDR3 length: 12 residues. The CDR3 is CASNLGFQPQHF. The covered CDR3 bases are TGTGCCAGTAACCTCGGTTTTCAGCCC.

Concerning this clone itself: The CDR3 goes on 3 residues after the read ends, and that part is filled in from the germline J gene. The V gene is TRBV23-1, the J gene TRBJ1-6; 9 bases match TRBD1. TRBV23-1 counts as an open reading frame of uncertain function. Germline trimming cut 10 bases from V and 8 bases from J; bases unmatched to any gene: 9. This CDR3 is built from 14 residues. CDR3 sequence: CATPAGTGYSPLHF. The sequenced CDR3 bases are TGCGCCACCCCCGCCGGGACAGGGTATTCACCC.

This clone was seen repeatedly, ten times or more. The DNA ends 3 residues before the CDR3 does, and the rest of the CDR3 is filled in from the germline J gene. The chain combines TRBV20-1 with TRBJ1-1, with D perhaps TRBD1 (5 bases). Trimming removed 5 bases at V and 4 bases at J, with 11 bases between. CDR1 DFQATT and CDR2 SNEGSKA come from the germline V gene (reference sequence). This CDR3 region has 12 residues. CDR3 bases read: TGCAGTGCTGGGAGACAGCCCACTGAA. Protein sequence: CSAGRQPTE. The whole CDR3 sequence is CSAGRQPTEAFF.

This clone was seen ten or more times. The CDR3 is cut off 3 residues early in the read; its end comes from the germline J gene. This chain joins TRBV13 and TRBJ2-7; weak D call: TRBD1 (6 bases). Germline V CDR1 and CDR2: PRHDT, FYEKMQ (reference sequence). The CDR3 contains 16 residues. The V gene lost 4 bases and the J gene lost 2 bases, with 18 bases spanning the gap. CDR3 sequence reads: CASSSNDDRMTYEQYF. The part of the CDR3 DNA that was read is TGTGCCAGCAGCTCAAACGATGACAGGATGACCTACGAG.

This clone was observed many times. The sequence runs out 3 residues before the end of the CDR3; the remainder is reconstructed from the germline J gene. This chain uses TRBV18 with TRBJ2-7; 16 nucleotides align to TRBD2. Per the germline V gene, CDR1 is KGHSH and CDR2 is LQKENI. The CDR3 contains 18 residues. Trimming removed 2 bases from V and 2 bases from J; junction bases left unmatched: 6. The sequenced part of the CDR3 DNA is TGTGCCAGCTCACCAGGGACTAGCGGGGGGGCTATCGCCTACGAG. Translating gives CASSPGTSGGAIAYE. The complete CDR3 protein is CASSPGTSGGAIAYEQYF.

This clone was counted ten times or more. The CDR3 extends 3 residues past the end of the read, so its final part is completed from the germline J gene. This chain connects TRBV5-1 to TRBJ1-2; no reliable D call. V was trimmed by 4 bases and J by 0 bases, leaving 7 bases between them. CDR1 is SGHRS and CDR2 is YFSETQ in the germline V gene. This CDR3 region has 13 residues. The part of the CDR3 DNA that was read is TGCGCCAGCAGCCGTACAGCTAACTATGGC. This sequence encodes CASSRTANYG. The full CDR3 is CASSRTANYGYTF.

This clone was observed many times. Coverage ceases 3 residues before the CDR3 finishes, and the germline J gene fills in the end. J is TRBJ2-3 and V is TRBV11-2, with D perhaps TRBD2 (5 bases). Trimming took off 3 bases at V and 1 base at J, with 5 bases between the two ends. The CDR3 extends over 13 amino acids. Germline V lookup: CDR1 SGHAT, CDR2 FQNNGV. The sequenced CDR3 bases are TGTGCCAGCAGCTTCGGGGGCACAGATACG. Translating gives CASSFGGTDT. The CDR3 in full is CASSFGGTDTQYF.

Comments on this clone: The read terminates 3 residues ahead of where the CDR3 ends, so the germline J gene completes it. The V gene is TRBV6-1, the J gene TRBJ1-2, with D possibly TRBD1 on 5 matching bases. CDR1 and CDR2 (germline): MNHNS, SASEGT. This CDR3 contains 13 residues. The sequenced CDR3 bases are TGTGCCAGCAGTGAGGGGCTATCCTACGAC. Translation gives CASSEGLSYD. The whole CDR3 reads CASSEGLSYDYTF.

In its sample, this clone was seen a few times. The read comes to an end 3 residues before the CDR3 does, leaving the germline J gene to fill in the end. The chain uses TRBV5-1 and TRBJ2-1; possibly TRBD2 for D (7 bases). The CDR3 spans 14 residues. Germline CDR1 is SGHRS and CDR2 is YFSETQ. V was trimmed by 7 bases and J by 8 bases, leaving 19 bases between them. The part of the CDR3 DNA that was read is TGCGCCAGCCTGAGATCGGGGGGCGTGGATGAG. This gives the protein CASLRSGGVDE. The full CDR3 reads CASLRSGGVDEQFF.

This clone was counted ten times or more. A junction boundary mismatches the germline segment, possibly from a read error. The read finishes 3 residues shy of the CDR3 end, and the germline J gene is used to complete it. The J gene is TRBJ2-2, the V gene TRBV4-2; D might be TRBD2 (6 bases). Germline assignment: CDR1 LGHNA and CDR2 YNFKEQ. This CDR3 is 16 amino acids long. This chain's CDR3 is CASSQEAGMLTGELFF. The part of the CDR3 DNA that was read is TGCGCCAGCAGCCAAGAGGCGGGGATGTTGACCGGGGAG.

This clone was counted many times. The read stops 3 residues short of the end of the CDR3; the missing end is completed from the germline J gene. The chain has TRBV19 and TRBJ2-5, with 9 positions matching TRBD2. Trimming removed 1 base from V and 1 base from J; junction bases left unmatched: 1. Per the germline V gene, CDR1 is LNHDA and CDR2 is SQIVND (reference sequence). The CDR3 is 15 residues long. The covered CDR3 bases are TGTGCCAGTAGTATAGTAGCGGGGGCCCAAGAGACC. It yields the protein CASSIVAGAQET. The entire CDR3 reads CASSIVAGAQETQYF.

This clone was recorded many times. The read stops 3 residues short of the end of the CDR3; the missing end is completed from the germline J gene. V gene TRBV7-6 combines with J gene TRBJ2-3, with D possibly matching TRBD1 (5 bases). CDR1 and CDR2 (germline): SGHVS, FNYEAQ. CDR3 size: 15 residues. V lost 1 base to trimming and J lost 0 bases, with 8 bases between them. CDR3 DNA (partial): TGTGCCAGCAGCTTAGGACAGACAAGCACAGATACG. Its translation: CASSLGQTSTDT. The entire CDR3 is CASSLGQTSTDTQYF.

This clone was observed at least ten times. The read is 3 residues too short to cover the CDR3 end, so that end is filled in from the germline J gene. This sequence joins TRBV13 and TRBJ1-2, with D unclear. Trimming removed 5 bases from V and 3 bases from J, with 16 bases in between. This CDR3 has 15 residues. Germline CDR1 PRHDT, CDR2 FYEKMQ (reference sequence). The CDR3 protein is CASSPKETADYGYTF. The sequenced CDR3 bases are TGTGCCAGCAGCCCCAAGGAGACGGCGGACTATGGC. Drawing the rest from reference TRBV13 and TRBJ1-2, the complete variable domain is AAGVIQSPRHLIKEKRETATLKCYPIPRHDTVYWYQQGPGQDPQFLISFYEKMQSDKGSIPDRFSAQQFSDYHSELNMSSLELGDSALYFCASSPKETADYGYTFGSGTRLTVV.

The sample holds many counts of this clone. The CDR3 goes on 3 residues after the read ends, and that part is filled in from the germline J gene. The V and J genes are TRBV11-2 and TRBJ1-2; a weak D match, TRBD1 (6 bases). Germline V lookup: CDR1 SGHAT, CDR2 FQNNGV. Deletions cut 5 bases from V and 5 bases from J, with 18 bases between. The CDR3 covers 15 residues. CDR3 bases read: TGTGCCAGCAGCCCCTACAGGGCCGGGGGGTATGGC. Protein: CASSPYRAGGYG. The whole CDR3 protein is CASSPYRAGGYGYTF.

About this clone: The read terminates 3 residues ahead of where the CDR3 ends, so the germline J gene completes it. J is TRBJ1-2 and V is TRBV30, with unresolved D. The CDR3 is made up of 15 amino acids. Germline V CDR1 and CDR2: GTSNPN, SVGIG (reference sequence). The CDR3 region is CAWSVQWRSTDTYTF. The CDR3 DNA, read in part, is TGTGCCTGGAGTGTACAGTGGCGTTCCACAGATACC.

This clone was recorded at least ten times. The read stops 3 residues short of the end of the CDR3; the missing end is completed from the germline J gene. V gene TRBV30 combines with J gene TRBJ1-2, with D hard to call. The CDR3 sequence is 12 residues long. Germline values: CDR1 GTSNPN, CDR2 SVGIG (reference sequence). CDR3 DNA (partial): TGTGCCTGGATCCTAATGAACAGAGGC. Protein sequence: CAWILMNRG. The full CDR3 protein is CAWILMNRGYTF.

This clone was counted many times. The read ends 3 residues before the CDR3 terminus; that terminus is restored from the germline J gene. This chain uses TRBV13 with TRBJ2-1, with D tentatively TRBD1 (6 bases). The CDR3 runs to 16 residues. The germline V gene encodes CDR1 PRHDT and CDR2 FYEKMQ (reference sequence). Trimming pared 4 bases from V and 4 bases from J, leaving 17 bases between. Partial CDR3 DNA: TGTGCCAGCAGCTCGGACAGCACCCAAAGGTACAATGAG. Its protein product is CASSSDSTQRYNE. The entire CDR3 sequence reads CASSSDSTQRYNEQFF.